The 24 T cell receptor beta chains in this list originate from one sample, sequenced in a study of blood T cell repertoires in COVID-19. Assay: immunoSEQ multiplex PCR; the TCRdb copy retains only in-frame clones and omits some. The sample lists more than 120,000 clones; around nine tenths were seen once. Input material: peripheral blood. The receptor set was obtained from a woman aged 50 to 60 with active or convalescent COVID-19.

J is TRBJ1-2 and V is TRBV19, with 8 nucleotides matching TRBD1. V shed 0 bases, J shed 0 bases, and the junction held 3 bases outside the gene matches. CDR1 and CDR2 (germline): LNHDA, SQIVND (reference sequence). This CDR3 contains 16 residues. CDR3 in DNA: TGTGCCAGTAGTATAGACGGGACAGGCCCTAACTATGGCTACACCTTC. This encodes CASSIDGTGPNYGYTF.

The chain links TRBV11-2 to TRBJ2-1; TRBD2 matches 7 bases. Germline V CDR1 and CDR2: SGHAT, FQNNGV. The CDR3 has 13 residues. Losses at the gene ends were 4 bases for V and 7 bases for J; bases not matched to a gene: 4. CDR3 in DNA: TGTGCCAGCAGCTACATGGGGGGGAATGAGCAGTTCTTC. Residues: CASSYMGGNEQFF.

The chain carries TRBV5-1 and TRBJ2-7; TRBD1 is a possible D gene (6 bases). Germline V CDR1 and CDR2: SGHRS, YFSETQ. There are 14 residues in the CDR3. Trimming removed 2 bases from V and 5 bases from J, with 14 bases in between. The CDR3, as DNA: TGCGCCAGCAGCTTAGGACAGATCAACCACGAGCAGTACTTC. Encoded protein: CASSLGQINHEQYF.

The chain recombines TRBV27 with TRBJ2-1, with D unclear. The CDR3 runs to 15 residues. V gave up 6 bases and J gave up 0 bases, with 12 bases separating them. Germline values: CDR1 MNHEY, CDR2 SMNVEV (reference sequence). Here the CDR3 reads CASSPDWSSYNEQFF. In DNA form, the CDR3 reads TGTGCCAGCAGCCCAGACTGGAGCTCCTACAATGAGCAGTTCTTC.

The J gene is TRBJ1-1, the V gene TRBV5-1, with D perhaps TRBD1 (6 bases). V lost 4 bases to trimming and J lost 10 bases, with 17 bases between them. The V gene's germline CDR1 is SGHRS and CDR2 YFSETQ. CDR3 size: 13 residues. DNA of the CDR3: TGCGCCAGCAGCCCGGGCGGGGGGCGCGGAGCTTTCTTT. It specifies CASSPGGGRGAFF.

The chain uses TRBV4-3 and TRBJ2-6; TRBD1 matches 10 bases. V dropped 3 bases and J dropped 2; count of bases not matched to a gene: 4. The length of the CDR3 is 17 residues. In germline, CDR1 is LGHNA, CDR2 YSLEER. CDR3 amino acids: CASSQRDRGTGANVLTF. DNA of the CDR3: TGCGCCAGCAGCCAGCGGGACAGGGGAACTGGGGCCAACGTCCTGACTTTC.

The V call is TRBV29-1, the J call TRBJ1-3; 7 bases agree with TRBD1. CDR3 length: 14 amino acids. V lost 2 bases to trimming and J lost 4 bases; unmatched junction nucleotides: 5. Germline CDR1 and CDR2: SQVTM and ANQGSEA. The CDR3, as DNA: TGCAGCGTTGAAAAGGGGGCTGGAGGAAACACCATATATTTT. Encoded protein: CSVEKGAGGNTIYF.

The CDR3 coding sequence is TGTGCCAGCTCACGGGACAGGGGTAACACTGAAGCTTTCTTT. This codes for CASSRDRGNTEAFF. The chain carries TRBV18 and TRBJ1-1; TRBD1 matches 10 bases. V gave up 4 bases and J gave up 2 bases; unmatched junction bases: 1. Germline CDR1 reads KGHSH; CDR2 reads LQKENI. The CDR3 consists of 14 residues.

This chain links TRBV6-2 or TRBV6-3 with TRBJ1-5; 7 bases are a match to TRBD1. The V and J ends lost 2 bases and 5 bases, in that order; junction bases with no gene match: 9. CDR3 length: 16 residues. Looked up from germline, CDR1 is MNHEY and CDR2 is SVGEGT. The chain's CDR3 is CASSYGGGQSHQPQHF. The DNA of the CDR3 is TGTGCCAGCAGTTACGGAGGGGGACAGTCCCATCAGCCCCAGCATTTT.

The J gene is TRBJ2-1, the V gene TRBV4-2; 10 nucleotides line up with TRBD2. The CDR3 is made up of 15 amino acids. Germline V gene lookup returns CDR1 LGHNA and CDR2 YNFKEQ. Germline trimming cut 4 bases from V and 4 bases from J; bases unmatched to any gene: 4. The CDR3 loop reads CASSPAAGGYNEQFF. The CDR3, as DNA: TGTGCCAGCAGCCCCGCAGCGGGAGGGTACAATGAGCAGTTCTTC.

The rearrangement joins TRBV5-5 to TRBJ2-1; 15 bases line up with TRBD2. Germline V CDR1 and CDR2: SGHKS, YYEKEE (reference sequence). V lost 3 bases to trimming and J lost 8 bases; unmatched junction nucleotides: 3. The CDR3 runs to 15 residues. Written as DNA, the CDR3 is TGTGCCAGCAGCTGGGGACTAGCGGGAGGATATGAGCAGTTCTTC. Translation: CASSWGLAGGYEQFF.

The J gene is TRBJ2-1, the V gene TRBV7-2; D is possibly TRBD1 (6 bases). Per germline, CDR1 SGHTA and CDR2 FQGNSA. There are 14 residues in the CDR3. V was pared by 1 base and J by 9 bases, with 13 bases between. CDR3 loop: CASSLERGSLEQFF. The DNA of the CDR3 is TGTGCCAGCAGCTTAGAGAGGGGGTCCCTTGAGCAGTTCTTC.

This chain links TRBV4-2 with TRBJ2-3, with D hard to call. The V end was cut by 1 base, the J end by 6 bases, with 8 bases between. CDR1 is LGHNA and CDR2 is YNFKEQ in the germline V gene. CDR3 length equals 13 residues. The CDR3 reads CASSQGLADTQYF. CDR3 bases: TGTGCCAGCAGCCAAGGACTGGCGGATACGCAGTATTTT.

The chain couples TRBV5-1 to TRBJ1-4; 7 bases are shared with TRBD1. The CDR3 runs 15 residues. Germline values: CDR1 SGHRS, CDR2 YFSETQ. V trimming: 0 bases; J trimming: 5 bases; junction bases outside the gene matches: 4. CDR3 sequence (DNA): TGCGCCAGCAGCTTGGGGGACAGCCAGAATGAAAAACTGTTTTTT. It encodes CASSLGDSQNEKLFF.

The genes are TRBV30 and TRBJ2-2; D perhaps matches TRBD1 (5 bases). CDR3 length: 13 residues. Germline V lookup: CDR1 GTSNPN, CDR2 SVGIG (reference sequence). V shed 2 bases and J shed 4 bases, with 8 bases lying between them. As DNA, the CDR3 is TGTGCCTGGAGTCCCAGGGTCACCGGGGAGCTGTTTTTT. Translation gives CAWSPRVTGELFF.

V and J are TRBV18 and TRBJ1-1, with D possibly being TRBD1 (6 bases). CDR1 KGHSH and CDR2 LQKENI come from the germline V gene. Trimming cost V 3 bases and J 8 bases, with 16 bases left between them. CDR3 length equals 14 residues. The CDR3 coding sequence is TGTGCCAGCTCACCTAATCGGGACATAGGGGAAGCTTTCTTT. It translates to CASSPNRDIGEAFF.

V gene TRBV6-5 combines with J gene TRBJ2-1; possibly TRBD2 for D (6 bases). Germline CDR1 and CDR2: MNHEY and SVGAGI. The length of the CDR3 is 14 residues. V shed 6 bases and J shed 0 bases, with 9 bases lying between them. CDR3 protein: CASRIGGSYNEQFF. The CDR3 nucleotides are TGTGCCAGCAGGATCGGGGGCTCCTACAATGAGCAGTTCTTC.

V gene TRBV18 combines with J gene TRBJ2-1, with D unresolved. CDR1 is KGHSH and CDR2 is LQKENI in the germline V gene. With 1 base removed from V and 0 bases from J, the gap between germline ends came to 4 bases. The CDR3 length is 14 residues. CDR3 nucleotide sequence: TGTGCCAGCTCACCACTCAGCTCCTACAATGAGCAGTTCTTC. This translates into CASSPLSSYNEQFF.

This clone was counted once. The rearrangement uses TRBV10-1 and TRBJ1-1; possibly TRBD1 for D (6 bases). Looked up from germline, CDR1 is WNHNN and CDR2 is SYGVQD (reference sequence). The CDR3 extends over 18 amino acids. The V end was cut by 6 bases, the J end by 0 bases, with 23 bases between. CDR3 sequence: CASRRREQGGGLNTEAFF. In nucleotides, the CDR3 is TGCGCCAGCAGGCGGAGGGAGCAGGGAGGGGGTTTGAACACTGAAGCTTTCTTT.

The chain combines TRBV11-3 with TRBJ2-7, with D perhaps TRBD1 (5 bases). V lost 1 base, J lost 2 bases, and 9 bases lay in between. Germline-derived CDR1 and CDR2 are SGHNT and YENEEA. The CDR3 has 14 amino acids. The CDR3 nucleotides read TGTGCCAGCAGCTTAGGACAGCCCCCCTACGAGCAGTACTTC. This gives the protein CASSLGQPPYEQYF.

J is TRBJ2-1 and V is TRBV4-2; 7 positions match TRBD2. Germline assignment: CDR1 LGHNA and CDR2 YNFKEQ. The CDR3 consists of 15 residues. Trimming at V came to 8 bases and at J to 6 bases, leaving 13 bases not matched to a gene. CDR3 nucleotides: TGTGCCAGCCGCCCCCTTGCGGGAGCGCGCAATGAGCAGTTCTTC. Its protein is CASRPLAGARNEQFF.

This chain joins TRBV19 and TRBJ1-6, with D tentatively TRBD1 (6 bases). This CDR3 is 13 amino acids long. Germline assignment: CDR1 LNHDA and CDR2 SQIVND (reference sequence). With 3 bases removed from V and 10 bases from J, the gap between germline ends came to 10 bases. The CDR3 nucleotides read TGTGCCAGTAGTATTGGGAGGGGGTCACCCCTCCACTTT. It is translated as CASSIGRGSPLHF.

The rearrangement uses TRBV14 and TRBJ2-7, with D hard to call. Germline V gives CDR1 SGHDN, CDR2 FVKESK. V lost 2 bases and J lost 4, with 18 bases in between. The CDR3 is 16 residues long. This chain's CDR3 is CASSQRRFPPHYEQYF. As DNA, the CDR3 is TGTGCCAGCAGCCAAAGGAGATTCCCCCCCCATTACGAGCAGTACTTC.

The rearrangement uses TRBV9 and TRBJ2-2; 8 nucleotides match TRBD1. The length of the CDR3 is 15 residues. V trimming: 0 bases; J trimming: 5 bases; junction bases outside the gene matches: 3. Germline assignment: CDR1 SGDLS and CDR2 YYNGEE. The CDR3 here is CASSVDRGRTGELFF. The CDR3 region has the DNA TGTGCCAGCAGCGTAGACAGGGGGAGAACCGGGGAGCTGTTTTTT.